A single T cell receptor beta chain is shown here with its context. Its target is not known. This sample stems from a study of cytomegalovirus exposure and HLA in healthy donors. Whole-study context: There were around 100 million unique TCR beta sequences, drawn from some 180 million T cells, in an earlier analysis. HLA-typed donors contributed around 88 million unique TCRs, which were held in an early data release. Overall study results and limits: Most TCR sequences proved rare, with some public TCRs found in many donors. In a later analysis, TCR beta V- and J-gene trimming was associated with a missense DCLRE1C variant.

The CDR3 consists of 14 residues. Germline CDR1 SEHNR, CDR2 FQNEAQ (reference sequence). The V and J ends lost 9 bases and 2 bases respectively, with 17 bases between them. The PCR had 60 Vbeta and 13 Jbeta primers. Libraries were prepared by immunoSEQ multiplex PCR; TCRdb keeps only in-frame clonotypes and omits some of them. The table shows about 190,000 clones, with about 69% occurring only once. Sample: PBMCs. The TCR originated in a man between 25 and 39 years old in good health and CMV-seropositive. The chain recombines TRBV7-9 with TRBJ2-7; possible D gene TRBD2, 6 bases. This chain's CDR3 is CASSPRRGTYEQYF. CDR3 in DNA: TGTGCCAGTTCTCCCAGGCGGGGCACCTACGAGCAGTACTTC.